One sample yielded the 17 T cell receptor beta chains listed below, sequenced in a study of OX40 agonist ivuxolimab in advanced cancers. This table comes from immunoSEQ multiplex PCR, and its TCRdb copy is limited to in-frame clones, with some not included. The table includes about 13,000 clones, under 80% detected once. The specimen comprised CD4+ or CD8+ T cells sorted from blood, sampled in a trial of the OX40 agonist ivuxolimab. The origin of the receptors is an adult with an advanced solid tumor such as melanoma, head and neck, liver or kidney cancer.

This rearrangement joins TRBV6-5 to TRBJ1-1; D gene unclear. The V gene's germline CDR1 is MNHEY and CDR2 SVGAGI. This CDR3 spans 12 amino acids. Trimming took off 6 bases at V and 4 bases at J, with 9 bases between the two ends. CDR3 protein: CASRTGRTEAFF. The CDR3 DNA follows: TGTGCCAGCAGAACCGGGCGCACTGAAGCTTTCTTT.

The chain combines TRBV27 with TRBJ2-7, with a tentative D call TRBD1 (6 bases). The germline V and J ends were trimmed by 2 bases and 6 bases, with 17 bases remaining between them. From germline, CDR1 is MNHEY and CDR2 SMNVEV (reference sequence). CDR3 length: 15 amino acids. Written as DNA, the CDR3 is TGTGCCAGCAGTTTAGCCCCCACAGGGTTCGCCGAGCAGTACTTC. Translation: CASSLAPTGFAEQYF.

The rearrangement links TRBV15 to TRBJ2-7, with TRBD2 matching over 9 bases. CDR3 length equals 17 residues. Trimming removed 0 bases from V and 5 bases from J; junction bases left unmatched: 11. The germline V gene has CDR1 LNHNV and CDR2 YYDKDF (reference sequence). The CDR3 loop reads CATSRDRAAGGVNEQYF. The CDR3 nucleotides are TGTGCCACCAGCAGAGATAGAGCAGCGGGAGGAGTGAACGAGCAGTACTTC.

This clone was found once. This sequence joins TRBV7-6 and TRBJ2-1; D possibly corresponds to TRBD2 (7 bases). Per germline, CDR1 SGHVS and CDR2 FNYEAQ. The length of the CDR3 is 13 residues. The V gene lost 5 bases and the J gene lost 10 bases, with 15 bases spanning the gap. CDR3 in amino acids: CASSVRGAWEQFF. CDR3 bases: TGTGCCAGCAGCGTCCGGGGGGCCTGGGAGCAGTTCTTC.

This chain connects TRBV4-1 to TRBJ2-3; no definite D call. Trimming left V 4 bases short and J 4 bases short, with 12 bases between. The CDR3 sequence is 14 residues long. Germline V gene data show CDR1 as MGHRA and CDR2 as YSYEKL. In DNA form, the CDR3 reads TGCGCCAGCAGCCTAGAAATAAGCCCAGATACGCAGTATTTT. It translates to CASSLEISPDTQYF.

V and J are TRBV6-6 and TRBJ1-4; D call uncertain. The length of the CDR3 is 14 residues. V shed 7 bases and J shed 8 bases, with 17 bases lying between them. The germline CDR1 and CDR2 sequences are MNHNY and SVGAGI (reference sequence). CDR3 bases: TGTGCCAGCACCAGGACGGACCCCAAGGAAAAACTGTTTTTT. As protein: CASTRTDPKEKLFF.

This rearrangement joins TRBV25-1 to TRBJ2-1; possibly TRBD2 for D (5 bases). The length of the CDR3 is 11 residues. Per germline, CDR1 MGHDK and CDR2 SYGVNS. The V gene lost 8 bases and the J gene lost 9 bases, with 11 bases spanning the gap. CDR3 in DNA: TGTGCCAGCGGGGAGTTTACTGAGCAGTTCTTC. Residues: CASGEFTEQFF.

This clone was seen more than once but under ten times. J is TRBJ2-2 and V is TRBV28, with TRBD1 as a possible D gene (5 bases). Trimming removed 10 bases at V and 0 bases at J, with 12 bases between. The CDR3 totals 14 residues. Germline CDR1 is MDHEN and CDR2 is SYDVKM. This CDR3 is CATQTDANTGELFF. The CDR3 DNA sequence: TGTGCCACCCAGACAGATGCGAACACCGGGGAGCTGTTTTTT.

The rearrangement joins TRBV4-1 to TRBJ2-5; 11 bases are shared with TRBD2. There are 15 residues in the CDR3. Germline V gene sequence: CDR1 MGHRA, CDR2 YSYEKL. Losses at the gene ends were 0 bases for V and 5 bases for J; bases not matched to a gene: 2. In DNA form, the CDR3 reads TGCGCCAGCAGCCAAGATTCTAGCGGGAGGGAGACCCAGTACTTC. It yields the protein CASSQDSSGRETQYF.

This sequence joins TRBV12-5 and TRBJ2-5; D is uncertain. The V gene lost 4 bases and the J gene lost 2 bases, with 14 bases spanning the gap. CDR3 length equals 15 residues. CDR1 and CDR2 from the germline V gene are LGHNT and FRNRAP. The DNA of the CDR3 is TGTGCTAGTGGTTCCCCCCGTTGGCCTCAAGAGACCCAGTACTTC. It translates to CASGSPRWPQETQYF.

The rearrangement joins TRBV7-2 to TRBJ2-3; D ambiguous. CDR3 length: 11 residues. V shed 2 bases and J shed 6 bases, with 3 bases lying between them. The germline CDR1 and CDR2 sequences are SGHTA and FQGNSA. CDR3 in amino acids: CASSLSDTQYF. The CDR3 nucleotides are TGTGCCAGCAGCTTATCTGATACGCAGTATTTT.

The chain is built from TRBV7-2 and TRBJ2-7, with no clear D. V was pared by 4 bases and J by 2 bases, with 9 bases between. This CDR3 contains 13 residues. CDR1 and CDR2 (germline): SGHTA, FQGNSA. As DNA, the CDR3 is TGTGCCAGCAGCTCTTACGGAACCTACGAGCAGTACTTC. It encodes CASSSYGTYEQYF.

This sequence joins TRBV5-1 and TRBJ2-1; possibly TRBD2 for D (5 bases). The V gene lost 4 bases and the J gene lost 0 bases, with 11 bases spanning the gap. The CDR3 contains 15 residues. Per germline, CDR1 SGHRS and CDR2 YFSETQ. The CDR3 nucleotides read TGCGCCAGCAGCATTAGCGTGAGCTCCTACAATGAGCAGTTCTTC. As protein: CASSISVSSYNEQFF.

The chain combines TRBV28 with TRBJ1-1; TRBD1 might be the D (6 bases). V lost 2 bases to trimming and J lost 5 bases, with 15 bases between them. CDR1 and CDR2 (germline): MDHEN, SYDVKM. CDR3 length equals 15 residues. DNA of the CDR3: TGTGCCAGCAGTTTACAGCCGAAGGGGGGAACTGAAGCTTTCTTT. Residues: CASSLQPKGGTEAFF.

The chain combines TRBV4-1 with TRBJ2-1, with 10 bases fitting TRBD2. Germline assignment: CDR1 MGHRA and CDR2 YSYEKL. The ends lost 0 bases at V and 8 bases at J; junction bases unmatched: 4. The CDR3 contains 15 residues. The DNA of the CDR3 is TGCGCCAGCAGCCAAGACAGTCTAGCGGGAGATGAGCAGTTCTTC. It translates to CASSQDSLAGDEQFF.

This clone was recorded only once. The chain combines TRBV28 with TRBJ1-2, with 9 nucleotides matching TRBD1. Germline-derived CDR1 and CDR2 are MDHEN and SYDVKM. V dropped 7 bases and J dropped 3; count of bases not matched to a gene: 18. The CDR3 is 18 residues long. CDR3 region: CASTSRQVTGGSYYGYTF. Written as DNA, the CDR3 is TGTGCCAGCACCTCCCGTCAGGTTACAGGGGGCTCCTACTATGGCTACACCTTC.

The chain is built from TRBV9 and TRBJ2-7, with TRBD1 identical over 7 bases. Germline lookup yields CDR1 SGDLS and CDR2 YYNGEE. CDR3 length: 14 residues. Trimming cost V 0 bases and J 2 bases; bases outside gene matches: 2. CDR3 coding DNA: TGTGCCAGCAGCGTAGGGGACAGAGCCTACGAGCAGTACTTC. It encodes CASSVGDRAYEQYF. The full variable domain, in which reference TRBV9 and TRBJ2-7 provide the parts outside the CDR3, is DSGVTQTPKHLITATGQRVTLRCSPRSGDLSVYWYQQSLDQGLQFLIQYYNGEERAKGNILERFSAQQFPDLHSELNLSSLELGDSALYFCASSVGDRAYEQYFGPGTRLTVT.